This TCR beta chain was found in a study of T cell changes during pregnancy in multiple sclerosis. CDR3 length: 17 residues. Germline loops: CDR1 SGHVS, CDR2 FQNEAQ. With 3 bases clipped from V and 0 bases from J, the junction kept 8 bases outside the gene matches. Sequencing was performed with immunoSEQ multiplex PCR; in TCRdb, only in-frame clones are kept and a portion is missing. This table has about 85,000 clones, approximately 90% appearing once. This clone showed up just once. The clonotype was recovered from a female donor with multiple sclerosis, enrolled in a pregnancy study. The rearrangement links TRBV7-8 to TRBJ2-3, with 8 bases matching TRBD2. Material: peripheral blood, obtained in the first trimester of pregnancy. The CDR3 here is CASSFILAGTSTDTQYF. The CDR3 bases are TGTGCCAGCAGCTTTATCTTAGCGGGAACTAGCACAGATACGCAGTATTTT.